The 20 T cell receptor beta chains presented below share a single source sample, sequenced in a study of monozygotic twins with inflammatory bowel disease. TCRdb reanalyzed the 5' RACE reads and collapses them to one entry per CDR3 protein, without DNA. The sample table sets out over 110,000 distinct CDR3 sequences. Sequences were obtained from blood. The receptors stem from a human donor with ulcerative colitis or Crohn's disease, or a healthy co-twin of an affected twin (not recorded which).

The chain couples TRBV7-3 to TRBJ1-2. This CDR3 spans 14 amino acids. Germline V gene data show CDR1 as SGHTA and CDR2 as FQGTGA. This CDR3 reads CASSPSRASYGYTF.

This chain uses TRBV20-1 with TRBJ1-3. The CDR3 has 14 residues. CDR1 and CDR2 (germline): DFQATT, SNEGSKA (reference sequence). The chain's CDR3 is CSARNIGSGNTIYF.

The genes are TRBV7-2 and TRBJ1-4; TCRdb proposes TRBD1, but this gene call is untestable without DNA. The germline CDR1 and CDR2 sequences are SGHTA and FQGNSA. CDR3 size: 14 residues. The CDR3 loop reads CASSSRTGMVKLFF.

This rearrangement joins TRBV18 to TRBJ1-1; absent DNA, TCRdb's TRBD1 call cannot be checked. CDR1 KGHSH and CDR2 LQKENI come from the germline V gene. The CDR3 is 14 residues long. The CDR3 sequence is CASSPDRVRAEAFF. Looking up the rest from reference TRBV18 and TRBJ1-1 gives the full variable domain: NAGVMQNPRHLVRRRGQEARLRCSPMKGHSHVYWYRQLPEEGLKFMVYLQKENIIDESGMPKERFSAEFPKEGPSILRIQQVVRGDSAAYFCASSPDRVRAEAFFGQGTRLTVV.

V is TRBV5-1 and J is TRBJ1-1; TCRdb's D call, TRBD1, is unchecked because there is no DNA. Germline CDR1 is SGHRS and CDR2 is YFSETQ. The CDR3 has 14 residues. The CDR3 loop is CASSPETGRAEAFF.

The CDR3 sequence is CASMMTGQGLHEQFF. V gene TRBV14 combines with J gene TRBJ2-1; TCRdb designates TRBD1, a call that cannot be tested without DNA. This CDR3 spans 15 amino acids. Germline V CDR1 and CDR2: SGHDN, FVKESK.

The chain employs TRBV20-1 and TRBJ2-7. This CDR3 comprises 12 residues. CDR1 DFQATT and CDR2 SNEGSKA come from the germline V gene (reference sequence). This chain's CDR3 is CSARDSLYEHYF.

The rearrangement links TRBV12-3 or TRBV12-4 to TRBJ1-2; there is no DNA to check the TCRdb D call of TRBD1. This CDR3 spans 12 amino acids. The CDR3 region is CASSITGAGYTF.

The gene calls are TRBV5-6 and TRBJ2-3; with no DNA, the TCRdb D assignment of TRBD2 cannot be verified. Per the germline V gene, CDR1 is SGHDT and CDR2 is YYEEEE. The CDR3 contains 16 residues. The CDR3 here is CASSFSAGGGTDTQYF.

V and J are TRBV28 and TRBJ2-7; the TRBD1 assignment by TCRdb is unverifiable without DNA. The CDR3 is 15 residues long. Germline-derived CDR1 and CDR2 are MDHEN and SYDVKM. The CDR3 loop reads CASSYLGGRYYEQYF.

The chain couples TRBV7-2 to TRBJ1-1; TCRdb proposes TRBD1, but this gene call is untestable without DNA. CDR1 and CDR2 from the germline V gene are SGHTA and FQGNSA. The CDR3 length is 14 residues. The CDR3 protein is CASSPDRANTEAFF.

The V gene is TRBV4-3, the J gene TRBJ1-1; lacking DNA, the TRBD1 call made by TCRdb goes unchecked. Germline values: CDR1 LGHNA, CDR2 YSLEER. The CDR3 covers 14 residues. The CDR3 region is CASSQDSGQGGAFF.

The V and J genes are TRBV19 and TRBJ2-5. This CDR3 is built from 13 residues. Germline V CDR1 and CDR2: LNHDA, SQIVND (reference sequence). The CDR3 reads CASSIVEEETQYF.

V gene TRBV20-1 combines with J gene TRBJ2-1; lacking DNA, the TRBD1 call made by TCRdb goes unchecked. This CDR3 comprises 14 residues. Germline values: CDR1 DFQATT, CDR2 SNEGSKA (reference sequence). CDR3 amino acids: CSASGTGSEVVQFF.

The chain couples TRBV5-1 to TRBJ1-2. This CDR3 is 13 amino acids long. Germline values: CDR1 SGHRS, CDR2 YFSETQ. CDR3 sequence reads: CASSLEPDYGYTF.

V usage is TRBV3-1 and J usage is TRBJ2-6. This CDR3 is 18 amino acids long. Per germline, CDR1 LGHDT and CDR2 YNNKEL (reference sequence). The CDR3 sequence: CASSPIPPRLSGANVLTF.

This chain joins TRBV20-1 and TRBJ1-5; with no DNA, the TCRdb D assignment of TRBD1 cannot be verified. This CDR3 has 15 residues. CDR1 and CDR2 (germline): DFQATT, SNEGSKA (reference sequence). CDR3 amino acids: CSALTDRGLGQPQHF.

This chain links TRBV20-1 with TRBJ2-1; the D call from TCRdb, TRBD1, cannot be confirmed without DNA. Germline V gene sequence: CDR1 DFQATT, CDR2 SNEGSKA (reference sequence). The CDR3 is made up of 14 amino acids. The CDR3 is CSVLGQPTYNEQFF.

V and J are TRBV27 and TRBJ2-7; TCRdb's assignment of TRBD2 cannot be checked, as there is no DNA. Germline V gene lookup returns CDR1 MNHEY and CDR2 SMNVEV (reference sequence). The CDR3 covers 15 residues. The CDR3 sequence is CASSVLAGGSYEQYF.

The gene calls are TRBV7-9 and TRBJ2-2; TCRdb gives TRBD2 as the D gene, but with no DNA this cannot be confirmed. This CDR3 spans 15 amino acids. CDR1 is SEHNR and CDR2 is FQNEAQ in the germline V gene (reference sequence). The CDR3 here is CASSPGGGVIGELFF.